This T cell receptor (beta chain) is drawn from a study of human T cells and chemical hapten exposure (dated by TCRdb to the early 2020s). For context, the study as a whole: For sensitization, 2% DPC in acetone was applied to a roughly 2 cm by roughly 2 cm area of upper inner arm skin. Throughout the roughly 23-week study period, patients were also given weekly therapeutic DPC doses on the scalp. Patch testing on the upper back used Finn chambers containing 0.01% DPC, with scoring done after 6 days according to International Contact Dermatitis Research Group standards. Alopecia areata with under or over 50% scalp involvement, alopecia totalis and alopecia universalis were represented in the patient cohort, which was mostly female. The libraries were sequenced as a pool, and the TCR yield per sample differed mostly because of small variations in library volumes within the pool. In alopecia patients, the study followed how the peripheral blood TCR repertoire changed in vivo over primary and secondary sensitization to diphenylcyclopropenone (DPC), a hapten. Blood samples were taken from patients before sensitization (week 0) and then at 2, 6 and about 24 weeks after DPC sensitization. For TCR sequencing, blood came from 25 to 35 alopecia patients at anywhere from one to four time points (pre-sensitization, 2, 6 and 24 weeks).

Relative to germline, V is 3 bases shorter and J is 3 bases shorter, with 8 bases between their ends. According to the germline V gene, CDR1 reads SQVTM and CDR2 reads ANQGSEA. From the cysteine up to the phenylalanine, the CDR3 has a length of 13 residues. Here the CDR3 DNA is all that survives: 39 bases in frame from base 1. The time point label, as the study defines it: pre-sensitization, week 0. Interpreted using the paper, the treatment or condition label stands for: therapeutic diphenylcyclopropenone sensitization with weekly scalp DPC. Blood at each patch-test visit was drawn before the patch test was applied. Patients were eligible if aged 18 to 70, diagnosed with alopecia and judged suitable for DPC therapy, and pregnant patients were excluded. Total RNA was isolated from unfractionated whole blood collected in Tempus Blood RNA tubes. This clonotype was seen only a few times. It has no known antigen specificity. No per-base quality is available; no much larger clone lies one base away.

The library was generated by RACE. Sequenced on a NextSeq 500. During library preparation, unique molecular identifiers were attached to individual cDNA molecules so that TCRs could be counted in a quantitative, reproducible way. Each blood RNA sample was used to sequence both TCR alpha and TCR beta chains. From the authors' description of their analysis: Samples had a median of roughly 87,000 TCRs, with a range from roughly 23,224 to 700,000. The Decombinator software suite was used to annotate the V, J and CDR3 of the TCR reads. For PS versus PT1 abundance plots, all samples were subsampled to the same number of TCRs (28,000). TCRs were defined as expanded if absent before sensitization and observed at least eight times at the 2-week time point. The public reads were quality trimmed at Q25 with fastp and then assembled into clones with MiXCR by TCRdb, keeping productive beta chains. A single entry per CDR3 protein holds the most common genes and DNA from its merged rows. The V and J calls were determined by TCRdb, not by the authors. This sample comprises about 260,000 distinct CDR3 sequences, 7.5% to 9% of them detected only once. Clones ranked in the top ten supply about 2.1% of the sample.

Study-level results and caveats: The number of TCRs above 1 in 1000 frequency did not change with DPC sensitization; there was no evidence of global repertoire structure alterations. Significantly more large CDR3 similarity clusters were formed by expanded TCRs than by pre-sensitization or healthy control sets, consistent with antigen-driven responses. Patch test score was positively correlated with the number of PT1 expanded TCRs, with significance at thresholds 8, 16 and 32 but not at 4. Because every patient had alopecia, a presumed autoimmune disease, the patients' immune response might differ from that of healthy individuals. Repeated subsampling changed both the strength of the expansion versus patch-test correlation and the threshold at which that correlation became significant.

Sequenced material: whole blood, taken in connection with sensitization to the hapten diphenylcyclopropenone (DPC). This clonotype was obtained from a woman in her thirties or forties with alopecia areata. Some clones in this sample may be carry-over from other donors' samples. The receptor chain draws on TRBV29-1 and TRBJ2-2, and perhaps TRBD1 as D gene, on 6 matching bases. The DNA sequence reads TGCAGCGTTGAGTACAGGGACACCGGGGAGCTGTTTTTT. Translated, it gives CSVEYRDTGELFF.